A selection of T cell receptor beta chains follows, all from one sample in a study of cytomegalovirus exposure and HLA in healthy donors. Using immunoSEQ multiplex PCR, the repertoire was profiled, and TCRdb retains in-frame clones only, with some absent. Among more than 110,000 clones listed, about four fifths were seen once. The sample comprised PBMCs. Receptor source: a man aged 25-45 years in good health and CMV-seronegative. Each CDR3 is given with its conserved first and last residue. The D gene is left open where the match is weak. Clone size appears in some rows only: once, few, many, or a class for an expanded clone.

CDR3	DNA	D	V	J	size
CASRPPRVGLYGANVLTF	TGCGCCAGCCGCCCGCCCAGGGTGGGGCTTTACGGGGCCAACGTCCTGACTTTC	.	TRBV5-1	TRBJ2-6	.
CASSLVLADGDTQYF	TGCGCCAGCAGCTTGGTACTAGCGGACGGAGATACGCAGTATTTT	TRBD2	TRBV5-1	TRBJ2-3	.
CASSSQGRVNTGELFF	TGCGCCAGCAGCTCACAGGGACGCGTGAACACCGGGGAGCTGTTTTTT	.	TRBV5-1	TRBJ2-2	.
CASSPPAGHEQYF	TGTGCCAGCTCACCACCAGCAGGGCACGAGCAGTACTTC	.	TRBV18	TRBJ2-7	.
CASSEDRMNTEAFF	TGTGCCAGCAGTGAGGACAGGATGAACACTGAAGCTTTCTTT	TRBD1	TRBV6-1	TRBJ1-1	.
CASSFFGRNTEAFF	TGTGCCAGCAGCTTCTTTGGGCGGAACACTGAAGCTTTCTTT	.	TRBV5-6	TRBJ1-1	.
CASRGGQAPYEQYF	TGTGCCAGCAGGGGAGGACAGGCCCCCTACGAGCAGTACTTC	.	TRBV6-5	TRBJ2-7	.
CATSSLGLRSGNTIYF	TGTGCCACCAGCAGCTTGGGACTCCGCTCTGGAAACACCATATATTTT	.	TRBV15	TRBJ1-3	.
CASSEALWGGTEAFF	TGTGCCAGCAGTGAAGCGCTTTGGGGGGGGACTGAAGCTTTCTTT	.	TRBV2	TRBJ1-1	once
CASTGTGSQETQYF	TGTGCCAGCACCGGGACAGGGAGTCAAGAGACCCAGTACTTC	TRBD1	TRBV5-4	TRBJ2-5	.
CASSRGATLYTF	TGTGCCAGCAGCCGGGGTGCGACCCTCTACACCTTC	.	TRBV11-2	TRBJ1-2	.
CASSLLRDRAGEQYF	TGTGCCAGCAGTCTCCTCCGGGACAGGGCGGGCGAGCAGTACTTC	TRBD1	TRBV27	TRBJ2-7	.
CASGQGSVKLFF	TGTGCCTCGGGACAGGGGAGCGTAAAACTGTTTTTT	TRBD1	TRBV6-1	TRBJ1-4	.
CASSLAQLAGGSYEQYF	TGTGCCAGCAGCTTAGCCCAACTAGCGGGGGGATCCTACGAGCAGTACTTC	TRBD2	TRBV7-9	TRBJ2-7	.
CASSQPGQGPSTNEKLFF	TGCGCCAGCAGCCAACCCGGACAGGGGCCCTCAACTAATGAAAAACTGTTTTTT	TRBD1	TRBV4-1	TRBJ1-4	.
CASSQGLAGNQETQYF	TGCGCCAGCAGCCAAGGCCTAGCGGGGAACCAAGAGACCCAGTACTTC	TRBD2	TRBV4-1	TRBJ2-5	.
CASSEIGQDTEAFF	TGTGCCAGCAGTGAAATCGGACAGGACACTGAAGCTTTCTTT	TRBD1	TRBV28	TRBJ1-1	.
CASSLTREADTQYF	TGTGCCAGCAGCTTAACCAGGGAGGCAGATACGCAGTATTTT	.	TRBV5-5	TRBJ2-3	.
CASCRRGGTEAFF	TGTGCCAGCTGTAGAAGGGGGGGCACTGAAGCTTTCTTT	.	TRBV6-1	TRBJ1-1	.
CASSVGVGDRGYDEAFF	TGTGCCAGCAGCGTAGGGGTGGGGGACAGGGGATATGATGAAGCTTTCTTT	TRBD1	TRBV9	TRBJ1-1	.
CASSRLAGAREQFF	TGTGCCAGCAGTAGACTAGCGGGAGCTAGGGAGCAGTTCTTC	TRBD2	TRBV28	TRBJ2-1	.
CASSRDRVENQPQHF	TGTGCCAGCTCACGTGACAGGGTAGAGAATCAGCCCCAGCATTTT	TRBD1	TRBV18	TRBJ1-5	.
CASSGGSLGGTSDYGYTF	TGTGCCAGCAGTGGGGGAAGCTTAGGCGGGACCTCCGACTATGGCTACACCTTC	.	TRBV6-4	TRBJ1-2	few
CASRTGGMNTEAFF	TGCGCCAGCAGGACAGGGGGAATGAACACTGAAGCTTTCTTT	TRBD1	TRBV4-1	TRBJ1-1	.
CASSFGFGGPEQFF	TGTGCCAGCAGTTTTGGGTTTGGGGGCCCTGAGCAGTTCTTC	.	TRBV28	TRBJ2-1	.
CASSRTASNTGELFF	TGTGCCAGCAGCCGGACTGCCTCGAACACCGGGGAGCTGTTTTTT	.	TRBV7-9	TRBJ2-2	.
CASSLVDRAYNSPLHF	TGTGCCAGCTCACTGGTCGACAGGGCCTATAATTCACCCCTCCACTTT	TRBD1	TRBV18	TRBJ1-6	.